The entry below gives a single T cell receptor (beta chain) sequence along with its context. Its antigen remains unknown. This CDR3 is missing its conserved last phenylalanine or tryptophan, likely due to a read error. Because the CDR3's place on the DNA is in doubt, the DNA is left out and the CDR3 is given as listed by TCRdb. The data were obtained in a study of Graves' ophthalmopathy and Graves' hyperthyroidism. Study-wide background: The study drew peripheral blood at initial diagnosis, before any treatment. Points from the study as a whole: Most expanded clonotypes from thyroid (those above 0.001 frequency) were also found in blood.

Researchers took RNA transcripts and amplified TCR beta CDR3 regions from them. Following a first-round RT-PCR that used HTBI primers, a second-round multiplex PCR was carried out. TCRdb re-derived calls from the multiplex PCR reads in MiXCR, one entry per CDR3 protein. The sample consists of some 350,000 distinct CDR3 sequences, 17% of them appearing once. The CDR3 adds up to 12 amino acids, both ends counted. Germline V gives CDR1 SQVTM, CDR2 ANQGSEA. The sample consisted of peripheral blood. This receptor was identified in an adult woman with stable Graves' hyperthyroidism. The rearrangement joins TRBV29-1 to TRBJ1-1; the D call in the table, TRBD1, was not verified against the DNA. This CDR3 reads CSVATGAGEACL.